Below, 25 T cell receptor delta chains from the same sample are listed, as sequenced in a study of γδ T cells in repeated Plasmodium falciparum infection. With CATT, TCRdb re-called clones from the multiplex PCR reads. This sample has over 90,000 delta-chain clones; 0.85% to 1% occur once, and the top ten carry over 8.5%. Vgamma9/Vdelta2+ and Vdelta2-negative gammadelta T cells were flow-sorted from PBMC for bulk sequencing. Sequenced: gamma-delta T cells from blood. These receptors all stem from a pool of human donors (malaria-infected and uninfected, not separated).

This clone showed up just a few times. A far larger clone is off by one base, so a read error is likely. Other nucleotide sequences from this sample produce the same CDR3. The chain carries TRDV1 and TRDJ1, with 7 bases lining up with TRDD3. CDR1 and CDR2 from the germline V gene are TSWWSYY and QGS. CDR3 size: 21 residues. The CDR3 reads CALGETKPPRYWGCATDKLIF. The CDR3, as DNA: TGTGCTCTTGGGGAAACCAAACCACCCCGGTACTGGGGATGCGCCACCGATAAACTTATCTTT.

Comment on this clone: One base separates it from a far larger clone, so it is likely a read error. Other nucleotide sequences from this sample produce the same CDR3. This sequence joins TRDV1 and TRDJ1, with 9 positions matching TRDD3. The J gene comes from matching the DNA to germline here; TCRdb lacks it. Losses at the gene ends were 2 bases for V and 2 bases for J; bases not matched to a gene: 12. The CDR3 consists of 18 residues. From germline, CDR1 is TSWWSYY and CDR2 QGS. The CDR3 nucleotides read TGTGCTCTTGGGGAAGGCCTTGTGGGGGGATACATGACCGATAAACTCATCTTT. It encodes CALGEGLVGGYMTDKLIF.

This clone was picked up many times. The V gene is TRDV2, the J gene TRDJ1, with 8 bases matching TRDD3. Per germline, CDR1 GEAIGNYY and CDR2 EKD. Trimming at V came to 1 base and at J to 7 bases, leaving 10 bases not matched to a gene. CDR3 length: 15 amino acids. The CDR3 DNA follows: TGTGCCTGTGACACATTGGTGGGGGATGCCGGTAAACTCATCTTT. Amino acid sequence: CACDTLVGDAGKLIF.

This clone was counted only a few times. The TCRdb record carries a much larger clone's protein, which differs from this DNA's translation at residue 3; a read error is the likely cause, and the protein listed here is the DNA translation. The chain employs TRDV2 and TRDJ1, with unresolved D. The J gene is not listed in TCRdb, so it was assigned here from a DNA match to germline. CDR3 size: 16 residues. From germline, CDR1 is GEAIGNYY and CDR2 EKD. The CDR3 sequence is CAYDIREKRDTDKLIF. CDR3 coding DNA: TGTGCCTATGACATTAGGGAAAAAAGGGACACCGATAAACTCATCTTT.

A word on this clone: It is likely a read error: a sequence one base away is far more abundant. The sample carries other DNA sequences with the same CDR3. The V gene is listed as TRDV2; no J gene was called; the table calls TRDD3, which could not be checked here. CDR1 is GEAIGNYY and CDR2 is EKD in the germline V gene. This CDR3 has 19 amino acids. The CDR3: CACDTVGMRGVDYTDKLIF. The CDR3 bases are TGTGCCTGTGACACCGTGGGGATGAGGGGAGTGGACTACACCGATAAACTCATCTTC.

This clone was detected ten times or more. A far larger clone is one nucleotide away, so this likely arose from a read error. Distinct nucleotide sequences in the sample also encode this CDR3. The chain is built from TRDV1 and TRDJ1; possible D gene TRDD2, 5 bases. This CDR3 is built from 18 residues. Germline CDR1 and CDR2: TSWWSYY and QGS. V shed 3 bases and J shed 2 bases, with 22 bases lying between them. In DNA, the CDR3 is TGTGCTCTTGGGGACTTTCCACCGTTTCCTGGTCGGACCGATAAACTCATCTTT. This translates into CALGDFPPFPGRTDKLIF.

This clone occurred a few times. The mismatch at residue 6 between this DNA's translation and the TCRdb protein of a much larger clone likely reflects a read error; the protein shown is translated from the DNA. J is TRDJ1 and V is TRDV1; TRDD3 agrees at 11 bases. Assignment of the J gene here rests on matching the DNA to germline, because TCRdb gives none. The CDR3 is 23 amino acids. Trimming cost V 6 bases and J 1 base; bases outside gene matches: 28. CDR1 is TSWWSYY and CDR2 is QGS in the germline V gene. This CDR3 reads CALGAARISPVLGDRFGTDKLIF. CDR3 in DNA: TGTGCTCTTGGCGCGGCGCGGATTTCCCCCGTACTGGGGGATAGATTTGGCACCGATAAACTCATCTTT.

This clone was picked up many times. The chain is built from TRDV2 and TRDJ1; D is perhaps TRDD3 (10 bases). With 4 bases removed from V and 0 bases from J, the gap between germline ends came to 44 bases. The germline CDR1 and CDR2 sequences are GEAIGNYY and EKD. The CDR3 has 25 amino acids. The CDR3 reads CACEGLPTFPSLGDPIVYNTDKLIF. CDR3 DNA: TGTGCCTGTGAGGGCCTTCCTACGTTTCCATCACTGGGGGATCCCATTGTATATAACACCGATAAACTCATCTTT.

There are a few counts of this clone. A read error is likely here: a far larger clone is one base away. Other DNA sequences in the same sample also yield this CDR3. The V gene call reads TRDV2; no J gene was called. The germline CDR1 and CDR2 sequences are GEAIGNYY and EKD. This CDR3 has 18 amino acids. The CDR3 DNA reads TGTGCCTGTGACCCTTCTCATTCCCGACCGGGTGGCGATAATAAACTTATCTTT. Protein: CACDPSHSRPGGDNKLIF.

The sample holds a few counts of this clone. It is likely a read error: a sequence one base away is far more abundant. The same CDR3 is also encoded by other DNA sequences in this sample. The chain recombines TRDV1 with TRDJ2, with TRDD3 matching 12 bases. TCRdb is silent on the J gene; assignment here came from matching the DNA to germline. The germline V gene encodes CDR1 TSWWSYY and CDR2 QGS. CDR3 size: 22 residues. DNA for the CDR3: TGTGCCCTTGGGGAAATTCTCCCTTACCCGCTGGGGGATACGCGGTTGACAGCACAACTCTTCTTT. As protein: CALGEILPYPLGDTRLTAQLFF.

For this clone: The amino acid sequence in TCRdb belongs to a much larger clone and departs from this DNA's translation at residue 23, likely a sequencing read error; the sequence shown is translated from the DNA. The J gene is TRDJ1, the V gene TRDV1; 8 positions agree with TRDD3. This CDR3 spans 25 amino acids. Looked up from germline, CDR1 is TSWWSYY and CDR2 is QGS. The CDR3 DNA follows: TGTGCTCTTGGGTATTGGGAATCCGCTGGGGGAGAGAAGGATGCCGCCCACCCCTACACCGATAAACCCATCTTT. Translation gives CALGYWESAGGEKDAAHPYTDKPIF.

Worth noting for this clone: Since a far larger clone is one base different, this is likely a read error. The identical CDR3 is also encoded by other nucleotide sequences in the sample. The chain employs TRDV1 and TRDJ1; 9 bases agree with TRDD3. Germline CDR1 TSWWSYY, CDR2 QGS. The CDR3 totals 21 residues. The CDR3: CALGLPFLPAGLGDRNRGLIF. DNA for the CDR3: TGTGCTCTTGGGCTCCCGTTCCTACCGGCAGGTCTGGGGGATCGCAATCGGGGACTCATCTTC.

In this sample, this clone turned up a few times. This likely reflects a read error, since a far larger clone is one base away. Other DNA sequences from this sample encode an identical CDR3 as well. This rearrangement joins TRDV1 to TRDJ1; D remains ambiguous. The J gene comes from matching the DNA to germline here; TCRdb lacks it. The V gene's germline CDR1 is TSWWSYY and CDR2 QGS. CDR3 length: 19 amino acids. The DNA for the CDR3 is TGTGCTCTTGGGGGAAGACTTAAAAAGTCCCTCCGGTACACTGATAAACTCATCTTT. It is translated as CALGGRLKKSLRYTDKLIF.

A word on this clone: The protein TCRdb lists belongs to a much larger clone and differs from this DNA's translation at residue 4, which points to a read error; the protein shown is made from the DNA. CDR3 amino acids: CACGTLAPSPTAGGSYTDGHKLIF. The CDR3 DNA sequence: TGTGCCTGTGGCACCCTGGCCCCCTCTCCTACGGCTGGGGGATCGTACACCGATGGTCATAAACTCATCTTT. The chain has TRDV2 and TRDJ1; 9 bases line up with TRDD3. Matching the DNA to germline supplied the J gene, which TCRdb does not give. The germline V gene has CDR1 GEAIGNYY and CDR2 EKD. The CDR3 runs to 24 residues.

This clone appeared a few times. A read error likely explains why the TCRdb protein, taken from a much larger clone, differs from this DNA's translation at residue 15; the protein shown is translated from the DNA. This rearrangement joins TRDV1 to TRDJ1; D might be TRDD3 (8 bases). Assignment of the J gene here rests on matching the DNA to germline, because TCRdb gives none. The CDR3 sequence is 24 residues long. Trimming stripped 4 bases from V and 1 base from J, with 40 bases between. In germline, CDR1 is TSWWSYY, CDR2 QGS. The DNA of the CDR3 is TGTGCTCTTGGGGTTTGTTCCTACGCTACGAGAAACTGGGGGGTAACAGGATTCACCGATAAACTCATCTTT. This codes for CALGVCSYATRNWGVTGFTDKLIF.

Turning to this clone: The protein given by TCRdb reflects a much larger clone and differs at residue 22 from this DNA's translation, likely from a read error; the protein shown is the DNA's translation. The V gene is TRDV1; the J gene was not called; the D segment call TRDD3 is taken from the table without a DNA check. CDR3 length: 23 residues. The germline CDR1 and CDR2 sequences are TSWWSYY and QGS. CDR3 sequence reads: CALGDLPSYLGDIAHAYTDKLTF. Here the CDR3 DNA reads TGTGCTCTTGGGGATCTCCCTTCCTACCTGGGGGATATAGCCCATGCGTACACCGATAAACTCACCTTT.

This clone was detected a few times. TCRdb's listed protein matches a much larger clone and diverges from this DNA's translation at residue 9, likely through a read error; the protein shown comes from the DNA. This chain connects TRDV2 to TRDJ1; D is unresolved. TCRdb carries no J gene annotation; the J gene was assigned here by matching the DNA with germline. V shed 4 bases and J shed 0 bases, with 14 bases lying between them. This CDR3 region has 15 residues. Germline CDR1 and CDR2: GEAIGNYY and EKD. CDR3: CACETGSKDTDKLIF. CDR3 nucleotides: TGTGCCTGTGAGACGGGCTCGAAAGACACCGATAAACTCATCTTT.

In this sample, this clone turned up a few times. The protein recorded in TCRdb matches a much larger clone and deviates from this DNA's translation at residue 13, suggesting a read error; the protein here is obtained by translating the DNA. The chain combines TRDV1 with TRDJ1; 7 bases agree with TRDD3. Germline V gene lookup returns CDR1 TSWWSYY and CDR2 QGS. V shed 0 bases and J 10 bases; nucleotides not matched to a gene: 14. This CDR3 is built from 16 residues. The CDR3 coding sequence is TGTGCTCTTGGGGAACTAGGGTGCCCGGGGGATGGTAGACTCATCTTT. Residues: CALGELGCPGDGRLIF.

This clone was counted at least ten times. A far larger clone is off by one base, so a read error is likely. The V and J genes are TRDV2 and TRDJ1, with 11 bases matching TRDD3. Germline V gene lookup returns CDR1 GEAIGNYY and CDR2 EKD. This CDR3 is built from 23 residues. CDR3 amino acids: CACDTGGGSYGHTGGYNTDKPIF. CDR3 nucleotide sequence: TGTGCCTGTGACACCGGCGGAGGGTCCTACGGGCATACTGGGGGATATAACACCGATAAACCCATCTTT.

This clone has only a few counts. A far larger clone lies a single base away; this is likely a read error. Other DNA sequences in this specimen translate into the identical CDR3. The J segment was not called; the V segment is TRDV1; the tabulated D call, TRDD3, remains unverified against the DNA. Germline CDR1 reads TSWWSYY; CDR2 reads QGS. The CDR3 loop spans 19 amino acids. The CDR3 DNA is TGTGCTCTTGGGTTTCAATCTACGAGCACTGGGGGATTGGCCCTACAGCTCATCTTT. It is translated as CALGFQSTSTGGLALQLIF.

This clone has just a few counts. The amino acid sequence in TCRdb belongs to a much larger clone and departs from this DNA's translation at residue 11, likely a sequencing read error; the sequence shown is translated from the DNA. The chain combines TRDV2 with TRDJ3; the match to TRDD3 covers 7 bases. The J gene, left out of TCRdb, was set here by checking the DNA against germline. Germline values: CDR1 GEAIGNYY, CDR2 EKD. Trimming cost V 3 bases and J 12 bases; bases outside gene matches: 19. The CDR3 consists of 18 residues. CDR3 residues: CACDDGGVLGLKDRQMFF. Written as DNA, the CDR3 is TGTGCCTGTGACGACGGGGGAGTACTGGGGTTAAAGGACCGACAGATGTTTTTC.

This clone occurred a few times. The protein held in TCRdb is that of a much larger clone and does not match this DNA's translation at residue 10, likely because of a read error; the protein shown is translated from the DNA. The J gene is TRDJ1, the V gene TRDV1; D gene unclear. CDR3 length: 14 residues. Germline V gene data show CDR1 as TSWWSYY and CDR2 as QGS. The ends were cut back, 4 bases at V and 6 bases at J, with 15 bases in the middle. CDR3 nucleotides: TGTGCTCTTGGGGTCCCGGAGTCTTTCAATAAACTCATCTTT. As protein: CALGVPESFNKLIF.

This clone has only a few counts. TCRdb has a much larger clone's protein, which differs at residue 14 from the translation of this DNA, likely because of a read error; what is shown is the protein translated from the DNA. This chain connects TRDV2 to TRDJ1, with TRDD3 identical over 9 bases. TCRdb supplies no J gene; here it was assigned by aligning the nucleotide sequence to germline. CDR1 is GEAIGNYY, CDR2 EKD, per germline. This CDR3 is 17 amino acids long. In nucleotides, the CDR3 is TGTGCCTGTGACACCAGGCAACTGGGGGAATACACCGATGAACTCATCTTT. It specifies CACDTRQLGEYTDELIF.

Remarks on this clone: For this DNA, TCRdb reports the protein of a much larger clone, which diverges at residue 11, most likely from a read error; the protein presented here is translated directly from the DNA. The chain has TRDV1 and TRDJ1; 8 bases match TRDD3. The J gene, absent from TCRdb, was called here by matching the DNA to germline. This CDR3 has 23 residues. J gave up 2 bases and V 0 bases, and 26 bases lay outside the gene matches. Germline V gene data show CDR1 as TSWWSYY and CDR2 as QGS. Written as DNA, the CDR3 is TGTGCTCTTGGGGAACTAGCCCTACCCAACCTCCAGTTTGGGATACGCGTAACCGATAAACTCATCTTT. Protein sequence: CALGELALPNLQFGIRVTDKLIF.

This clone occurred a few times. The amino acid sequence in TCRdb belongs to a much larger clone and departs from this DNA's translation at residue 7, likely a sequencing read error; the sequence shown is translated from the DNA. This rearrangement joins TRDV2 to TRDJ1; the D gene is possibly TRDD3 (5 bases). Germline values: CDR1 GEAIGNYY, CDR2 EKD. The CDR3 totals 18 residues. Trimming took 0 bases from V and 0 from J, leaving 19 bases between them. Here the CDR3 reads CACDTVRGTHLYTDKLIF. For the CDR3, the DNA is TGTGCCTGTGACACCGTGAGGGGAACTCACCTGTACACCGATAAACTCATCTTT.